In its sample, the clone carrying this TCR beta chain was seen many times. Its target is not known. The data were taken from a study of T cell repertoires in cytomegalovirus infection. The study, taken as a whole, reports: Identification of carriers of CMV plus the relevant HLA was achieved through cumulative public TCR beta family frequency.

The junction had 4 bases not matched to a gene; V was cut back by 1 base and J by 6 bases. The CDR3 runs to 14 residues. Germline V CDR1 and CDR2: SGHTA, FQGNSA. TCRdb itself ran the reads through MiXCR, one entry per CDR3 protein. The profile shows 100,000 to 150,000 distinct CDR3 sequences, roughly a quarter of them singletons. The receptor's source is a human donor in good health (CMV status not recorded). Some clones in this sample may be carry-over from other donors' samples. The sequencing input was PBMCs, sequenced either directly or after in vitro stimulation (not recorded which). The chain joins TRBV7-2 to TRBJ1-1, with 8 nucleotides matching TRBD1. The CDR3 DNA is TGTGCCAGCAGCTTAGGACAGGGGTCCCCTGAAGCTTTCTTT. Translated, it gives CASSLGQGSPEAFF.